These 28 T cell receptor beta chains came from one sample sequenced in a study of T cells in Graves' hyperthyroidism and ophthalmopathy. Amplified TCR beta CDR3 regions derived from RNA transcripts. An initial round of RT-PCR targeting the TCR CDR3 relied on the HTBI primer set. TCRdb re-analysed the multiplex PCR reads in MiXCR, keeping a single row per CDR3 protein. This table has about 700,000 distinct CDR3 sequences, less than 45% appearing once. Material: peripheral blood or thyroid tissue (not recorded which). The receptors shown here come from an adult man with Graves' disease, either hyperthyroidism or ophthalmopathy (not recorded which).

Only a few counts were recorded for this clonotype. The V call is TRBV12-3 or TRBV12-4, the J call TRBJ1-1; 7 positions agree with TRBD1. Trimming took 6 bases from V and 4 from J; bases not matched to a gene: 14. The CDR3 totals 16 residues. The DNA for the CDR3 is TGTGCCAGCAGCCAAGGGACAGCAGCTTACGGCACTGAAGCTTTCTTT. Protein: CASSQGTAAYGTEAFF.

The rearrangement joins TRBV24-1 to TRBJ1-5, with D uncertain. Trimming stripped 5 bases from V and 0 bases from J, with 13 bases between. The CDR3 covers 16 residues. CDR1 and CDR2 from the germline V gene are KGHDR and SFDVKD. The CDR3 DNA reads TGTGCCACCAGTGGGGCCTGGGCGAATAGCAATCAGCCCCAGCATTTT. Its protein product is CATSGAWANSNQPQHF.

This clonotype was picked up many times. The chain links TRBV7-8 to TRBJ2-5; 9 bases fit TRBD1. Germline V gene data show CDR1 as SGHVS and CDR2 as FQNEAQ. This CDR3 contains 16 residues. V was pared by 3 bases and J by 1 base, with 6 bases of the junction left unmatched. DNA of the CDR3: TGTGCCAGCAGCTTTGGGACAGGGAGAAGCCAAGAGACCCAGTACTTC. Encoded protein: CASSFGTGRSQETQYF.

On this clonotype: No conserved phenylalanine or tryptophan ends this CDR3, so it is likely a read error. The limits of the CDR3 on the DNA are not certain, so only TCRdb's listed CDR3 is given. The chain combines TRBV19 with TRBJ1-6. The CDR3 is 11 residues long, ends included. CDR1 LNHDA and CDR2 SQIVND come from the germline V gene (reference sequence). The CDR3 region is CASSITAETNY.

The chain carries TRBV15 and TRBJ1-4; TRBD1 is a possible D gene (6 bases). Trimming cost V 8 bases and J 2 bases, with 15 bases left between them. CDR1 is LNHNV, CDR2 YYDKDF, per germline (reference sequence). The CDR3 totals 15 residues. CDR3 DNA: TGTGCCACCGGGACACCCGGTAGGACTAATGAAAAACTGTTTTTT. It codes for CATGTPGRTNEKLFF.

In this sample, this clonotype turned up many times. The J gene is TRBJ1-1, the V gene TRBV7-9; weak D call: TRBD1 (5 bases). This CDR3 contains 15 residues. The V gene's germline CDR1 is SEHNR and CDR2 FQNEAQ (reference sequence). V gave up 5 bases and J gave up 1 base, with 14 bases separating them. The CDR3 spells CASSPEGEGNTEAFF. The DNA of the CDR3 is TGTGCCAGCAGCCCAGAAGGGGAGGGGAACACTGAAGCTTTCTTT.

The chain carries TRBV10-3 and TRBJ1-1, with TRBD1 as a possible D gene (6 bases). Germline-derived CDR1 and CDR2 are ENHRY and SYGVKD. The ends were cut back, 6 bases at V and 4 bases at J, with 18 bases in the middle. This CDR3 is 15 amino acids long. The CDR3 sequence is CAISTGTTSGTEAFF. The CDR3 DNA follows: TGTGCCATCAGCACCGGGACAACCTCAGGCACTGAAGCTTTCTTT.

The chain couples TRBV15 to TRBJ2-3; D is ambiguous. This CDR3 region has 12 residues. Germline V CDR1 and CDR2: LNHNV, YYDKDF (reference sequence). The V and J ends lost 5 bases and 4 bases respectively, with 7 bases between them. Here the CDR3 DNA reads TGTGCCACCAGCCCTTACGCAGATACGCAGTATTTT. This sequence encodes CATSPYADTQYF.

A word on this clonotype: This clone may be a read error of a much larger clone one base away. This chain connects TRBV7-9 to TRBJ1-2; D perhaps matches TRBD1 (6 bases). From germline, CDR1 is SEHNR and CDR2 FQNEAQ (reference sequence). Between the trimmed V and J ends, which lost 5 bases and 12 bases, there was a span of 22 bases. The CDR3 is made up of 14 amino acids. DNA for the CDR3: TGTGCCAGCAGCCAAGGGCCCGGGGGGCGCGGCCACACCTTC. Protein sequence: CASSQGPGGRGHTF.

This chain uses TRBV7-3 with TRBJ1-1; 10 positions agree with TRBD1. V gave up 5 bases and J gave up 7 bases; unmatched junction bases: 4. The CDR3 has 13 residues. Per germline, CDR1 SGHTA and CDR2 FQGTGA. As DNA, the CDR3 is TGTGCCAGCAGCCGGGACAGGGGCTATGAAGCTTTCTTT. This sequence encodes CASSRDRGYEAFF.

A note on this clonotype: One junction end disagrees with the germline gene, perhaps due to a read error. V gene TRBV20-1 combines with J gene TRBJ2-3; D is perhaps TRBD2 (5 bases). This CDR3 has 16 residues. Germline loops: CDR1 DFQATT, CDR2 SNEGSKA (reference sequence). The CDR3 DNA follows: TGCAGTGCCAGAGATCTCGCGGGCCATGCCACAGATACGCAGTATTTT. This translates into CSARDLAGHATDTQYF.

The chain couples TRBV9 to TRBJ1-5, with TRBD1 identical over 8 bases. Germline lookup yields CDR1 SGDLS and CDR2 YYNGEE. V gave up 4 bases and J gave up 5 bases; unmatched junction bases: 8. This CDR3 contains 15 residues. CDR3 nucleotide sequence: TGTGCCAGCAGCACGACAGGGGATCGGTATCAGCCCCAGCATTTT. Translation: CASSTTGDRYQPQHF.

J is TRBJ2-2 and V is TRBV12-3 or TRBV12-4, with D maybe TRBD2 (6 bases). This CDR3 contains 15 residues. The CDR3 spells CASVRELVNTGELFF. The DNA for the CDR3 is TGTGCTAGTGTCCGGGAGCTCGTGAACACCGGGGAGCTGTTTTTT.

This chain links TRBV7-2 with TRBJ2-7, with 8 bases matching TRBD2. J lost 3 bases, V lost 5 bases, and 12 bases had no gene match. CDR3 size: 16 residues. In germline, CDR1 is SGHTA, CDR2 FQGNSA. In nucleotides, the CDR3 is TGTGCCAGCAGCCAGTGGGCGGCGGGGGGAAACTACGAGCAGTACTTC. Translating gives CASSQWAAGGNYEQYF.

The chain carries TRBV20-1 and TRBJ1-2; no definite D call. CDR1 is DFQATT, CDR2 SNEGSKA, per germline (reference sequence). This CDR3 has 11 amino acids. V lost 6 bases to trimming and J lost 8 bases, with 13 bases between them. CDR3 loop: CSASGVAGYTF. In DNA, the CDR3 is TGCAGTGCCTCCGGTGTCGCGGGCTACACCTTC.

The gene calls are TRBV14 and TRBJ1-2, with D perhaps TRBD1 (6 bases). Germline CDR1 SGHDN, CDR2 FVKESK. The CDR3 is made up of 13 amino acids. V shed 9 bases and J shed 7 bases, with 18 bases lying between them. CDR3 loop: CASDPTGQLGYTF. The CDR3 coding sequence is TGTGCCAGTGATCCAACGGGACAACTTGGCTACACCTTC.

The chain employs TRBV2 and TRBJ1-6; no clear D gene. CDR3 length: 14 amino acids. The V gene lost 6 bases and the J gene lost 7 bases, with 13 bases spanning the gap. Germline loops: CDR1 SNHLY, CDR2 FYNNEI. Here the CDR3 reads CASSLTQPNSPLHF. The CDR3 nucleotides are TGTGCCAGCAGCCTGACCCAACCCAATTCACCCCTCCACTTT.

This rearrangement joins TRBV19 to TRBJ1-4, with D possibly matching TRBD1 (5 bases). This CDR3 is built from 15 residues. Germline V gives CDR1 LNHDA, CDR2 SQIVND (reference sequence). V lost 7 bases to trimming and J lost 1 base, with 13 bases between them. In DNA, the CDR3 is TGTGCCAGTAACAAGGGGTTAGGAACTAATGAAAAACTGTTTTTT. This sequence encodes CASNKGLGTNEKLFF.

This chain connects TRBV29-1 to TRBJ1-6; tentatively, D is TRBD1 (6 bases). This CDR3 comprises 10 residues. From germline, CDR1 is SQVTM and CDR2 ANQGSEA. Between the trimmed V and J ends, which lost 6 bases and 14 bases, there was a span of 11 bases. This CDR3 reads CSVERQALHF. The CDR3 coding sequence is TGCAGCGTGGAGAGACAGGCCCTCCACTTT.

This sequence joins TRBV7-9 and TRBJ2-5, with 10 bases identical to TRBD2. The end of the DNA fits TRBJ2-1 better, so the J call may be wrong. CDR1 is SEHNR and CDR2 is FQNEAQ in the germline V gene (reference sequence). The CDR3 consists of 12 residues. CDR3 amino acids: CASSRTSGEQFF. CDR3 coding DNA: TGTGCCAGCAGCAGGACTAGCGGTGAGCAGTTCTTC.

The chain links TRBV2 to TRBJ2-7; possibly TRBD1 for D (7 bases). This CDR3 region has 15 residues. Germline V gene data show CDR1 as SNHLY and CDR2 as FYNNEI. As DNA, the CDR3 is TGTGCTAATACTAGACGGGGCAGGGGGGACTACGAGCAGTACTTC. It codes for CANTRRGRGDYEQYF.

Details on this clonotype: Lacking the conserved final phenylalanine or tryptophan, this CDR3 likely reflects a read error. It is unclear where the CDR3 begins or ends on the DNA, so no DNA is shown, and the CDR3 is as TCRdb lists it. The rearrangement joins TRBV12-3 or TRBV12-4 to TRBJ2-7; the table calls TRBD1, which could not be checked here. The CDR3 is made up of 9 amino acids, end residues included. CDR3 region: CASSLGDRG.

The chain links TRBV7-9 to TRBJ1-1; D is perhaps TRBD1 (6 bases). The CDR3 contains 12 residues. The germline V and J ends were trimmed by 5 bases and 7 bases, with 11 bases remaining between them. Germline-derived CDR1 and CDR2 are SEHNR and FQNEAQ (reference sequence). The CDR3 spells CASSATGHEAFF. The CDR3, as DNA: TGTGCCAGCAGCGCGACAGGTCATGAAGCTTTCTTT.

As concerns this clonotype: No conserved phenylalanine or tryptophan ends this CDR3, so it is likely a read error. V gene TRBV20-1 combines with J gene TRBJ1-1; D remains ambiguous. The CDR3 extends over 14 amino acids. V lost 0 bases to trimming and J lost 6 bases, with 14 bases between them. CDR1 is DFQATT, CDR2 SNEGSKA, per germline (reference sequence). The CDR3 loop is CSARDGPFRAEAFL. The CDR3, as DNA: TGCAGTGCTAGAGATGGCCCCTTCCGGGCTGAAGCTTTCCTT.

This clonotype was picked up one time. The chain has TRBV19 and TRBJ2-6; possibly TRBD1 or TRBD2 for D (6 bases each). Germline V gene data show CDR1 as LNHDA and CDR2 as SQIVND (reference sequence). The V and J ends lost 2 bases and 7 bases respectively, with 18 bases between them. This CDR3 comprises 17 residues. The CDR3 spells CASSIRGGTLGANVLTF. The CDR3 DNA reads TGTGCCAGTAGTATACGAGGGGGGACCCTTGGAGCCAACGTCCTGACTTTC. Based on the CDR3 plus reference TRBV19 and TRBJ2-6, the full variable domain is DGGITQSPKYLFRKEGQNVTLSCEQNLNHDAMYWYRQDPGQGLRLIYYSQIVNDFQKGDIAEGYSVSREKKESFPLTVTSAQKNPTAFYLCASSIRGGTLGANVLTFGAGSRLTVL.

This clonotype was picked up many times. V is TRBV25-1 and J is TRBJ1-2, with 10 bases that match TRBD1. J was trimmed by 5 bases and V by 4 bases; bases with no gene match: 7. From germline, CDR1 is MGHDK and CDR2 SYGVNS. The CDR3 is 15 amino acids. The CDR3 DNA sequence: TGTGCCAGCAGTGGGACAGGGGGTCTCGTGTATGGCTACACCTTC. This sequence encodes CASSGTGGLVYGYTF.

The chain is built from TRBV7-2 and TRBJ1-4; D perhaps matches TRBD1 (5 bases). Trimming left V 5 bases short and J 3 bases short, with 16 bases between. There are 16 residues in the CDR3. Germline CDR1 and CDR2: SGHTA and FQGNSA. In DNA form, the CDR3 reads TGTGCCAGCAGCCGTACAACAGGTTCAGCTAATGAAAAACTGTTTTTT. Translated, it gives CASSRTTGSANEKLFF.

This clonotype occurred once. The chain joins TRBV2 to TRBJ1-6, with a weak D call TRBD1 (6 bases). Germline V gene data show CDR1 as SNHLY and CDR2 as FYNNEI. The CDR3 totals 18 residues. Here the CDR3 reads CARDRQGQGGYYNSPLHF. CDR3 coding DNA: TGTGCTAGAGATCGTCAAGGCCAAGGGGGATATTATAATTCACCCCTCCACTTT.